The entry below gives a single T cell receptor (beta chain) sequence along with its context. Its cognate antigen is unknown. Each TRB cDNA library was prepared by 5' RACE (with UMI labels). After re-calling the 5' RACE reads, TCRdb lists one entry per CDR3 protein, DNA absent. The sample features just over 60,000 distinct CDR3 sequences, with about 4.5% in its top ten. This entry comes from a study of CXCR3-negative and CXCR3-positive naive CD8 T cells. The CDR3 contains 15 residues. Per germline, CDR1 SGHRS and CDR2 YFSETQ. Study-wide results and limits: CXCR3 expression dropped partially after cryopreservation, and most assays relied on fresh PBMCs.

The sequencing sample was made of naive CXCR3- CD8+ T cells from blood. Subset defined: CD45RO-CCR7+CD27+CD95- naive CD8+ T cells lacking CXCR3 (TNR3-). The origin of this receptor is a human donor in good health. Some clones in this sample may be carry-over from other donors' samples. The chain couples TRBV5-1 to TRBJ2-3; TCRdb's D call, TRBD1, is unchecked because there is no DNA. CDR3 sequence: CASSYWAGSTDTQYF.